The 9 T cell receptor beta chains below were found in one sample sequenced in a study of T cell repertoires in cytomegalovirus infection. TCRdb analysed the reads with MiXCR anew, one entry per CDR3 protein. Of nearly 450,000 distinct CDR3 sequences listed, about a third are singletons. Sequencing was carried out using PBMCs. These receptors came from a human donor in good health (CMV status not recorded). Some clones in this sample may be carry-over from other donors' samples.

The V gene is TRBV6-2 or TRBV6-3, the J gene TRBJ1-5; D might be TRBD1 (5 bases). The germline V gene encodes CDR1 MNHEY and CDR2 SVGEGT. V was cut by 4 bases and J by 6 bases, with 13 bases left in between. The CDR3 is 14 residues long. The CDR3 nucleotides read TGTGCCAGCAGTTCCGCGCAGGGCGGTCAGCCCCAGCATTTT. Protein sequence: CASSSAQGGQPQHF.

J is TRBJ2-7 and V is TRBV18, with D possibly being TRBD2 (6 bases). This CDR3 region has 15 residues. CDR1 and CDR2 from the germline V gene are KGHSH and LQKENI. Trimming pared 1 base from V and 4 bases from J, leaving 14 bases between. The DNA for the CDR3 is TGTGCCAGCTCACCACAAGGGAGGATCTTATACGAGCAGTACTTC. Translated, it gives CASSPQGRILYEQYF.

The gene calls are TRBV7-9 and TRBJ2-5, with D tentatively TRBD1 or TRBD2 (5 bases each). Germline V gives CDR1 SEHNR, CDR2 FQNEAQ (reference sequence). V was trimmed by 4 bases and J by 5 bases, leaving 8 bases between them. The CDR3 sequence is 12 residues long. CDR3 nucleotides: TGTGCCAGCAGCTGGGGACCTGAGACCCAGTACTTC. As protein: CASSWGPETQYF.

In this sample, this clonotype turned up a few times. The chain is built from TRBV28 and TRBJ1-5; no clear D. V lost 6 bases and J lost 0, with 9 bases in between. The CDR3 has 14 amino acids. Looked up from germline, CDR1 is MDHEN and CDR2 is SYDVKM. The CDR3 spells CASSRPDSNQPQHF. The CDR3 DNA sequence: TGTGCCAGCAGCCGGCCGGATAGCAATCAGCCCCAGCATTTT.

The table lists this clonotype with a few counts. V is TRBV6-5 and J is TRBJ2-3; 7 bases line up with TRBD1. CDR1 is MNHEY, CDR2 SVGAGI, per germline. This CDR3 spans 16 amino acids. Trimming took 0 bases from V and 2 from J; bases not matched to a gene: 5. The CDR3 DNA reads TGTGCCAGCAGTTACTCGGGGCAGGGGGTCACAGATACGCAGTATTTT. Its translation: CASSYSGQGVTDTQYF.

Of note for this clonotype: Mismatch with germline at one junction end may stem from a read error. The chain uses TRBV7-6 and TRBJ2-5; no definite D call. From germline, CDR1 is SGHVS and CDR2 FNYEAQ. The CDR3 is made up of 13 amino acids. CDR3: CAGLGWRQETHYF. For the CDR3, the DNA is TGTGCCGGGTTGGGTTGGCGCCAAGAGACCCATTACTTC.

Many counts were recorded for this clonotype. The J gene is TRBJ1-6, the V gene TRBV7-2; D is possibly TRBD1 (5 bases). The CDR3 runs 14 residues. With 0 bases removed from V and 7 bases from J, the gap between germline ends came to 7 bases. Germline V CDR1 and CDR2: SGHTA, FQGNSA. CDR3: CASSLAGENSPLHF. Written as DNA, the CDR3 is TGTGCCAGCAGCTTAGCAGGGGAAAATTCACCCCTCCACTTT.

The chain combines TRBV29-1 with TRBJ2-3; perhaps TRBD1 as D (5 bases). V was clipped by 4 bases and J by 2 bases, with 25 bases between them. Looked up from germline, CDR1 is SQVTM and CDR2 is ANQGSEA. The CDR3 runs to 18 residues. This chain's CDR3 is CSVAGWQGDPIPTDTQYF. Here the CDR3 DNA reads TGCAGCGTTGCTGGGTGGCAGGGCGATCCTATCCCCACAGATACGCAGTATTTT.

The J gene is TRBJ2-1, the V gene TRBV11-2; D is uncertain. The CDR3 contains 16 residues. Germline CDR1 reads SGHAT; CDR2 reads FQNNGV. V was clipped by 0 bases and J by 5 bases, with 14 bases between them. Here the CDR3 reads CASSLDAGLIHNEQFF. In DNA, the CDR3 is TGTGCCAGCAGCTTAGATGCTGGGCTGATCCACAATGAGCAGTTCTTC.